In its sample, the clone carrying this T cell receptor (beta chain) was seen a few times. No antigen is known for it. A much more abundant neighbour one base away suggests this may be a read error. This specimen belongs to a study of breast tumors, draining lymph nodes, adjacent tissues. Study findings and constraints: Findings are consistent with lymph node origin and intratumoral expansion of most tumor T cells.

TCRdb re-analysed the multiplex PCR reads in MiXCR, keeping a single row per CDR3 protein. The profile shows about 130,000 distinct CDR3 sequences, 21% of them singletons. Axillary draining lymph nodes of breast cancer patients supplied the node samples. This clonotype was obtained from a female donor with breast cancer. Some clones in this sample may be carry-over from other donors' samples. The sample comprised axillary lymph node tissue.

The DNA of the CDR3 is TGTGCCAGCAGCTTAACGGCTAGCGGGAGTCAGAAGCAGTACTTC. Translation: CASSLTASGSQKQYF. This sequence joins TRBV7-3 and TRBJ2-7; TRBD2 aligns across 10 bases. The length of the CDR3 is 15 residues. Germline lookup yields CDR1 SGHTA and CDR2 FQGTGA. V gave up 0 bases and J gave up 8 bases; unmatched junction bases: 7.